This TCR beta chain was found in a study of blood T cell repertoires in COVID-19. Study background: Sites across the United States, Italy and Spain contributed samples from acute and convalescent COVID-19. Sample material is recorded as cDNA or gDNA derived from T cells, B-cell-depleted T cells, or PBMCs.

Under the authors' procedure: Reference gene primer amplification gave estimated nucleated cell counts. The data were produced by immunoSEQ multiplex PCR, yet TCRdb's version contains in-frame clones alone and is incomplete. The D gene and trimming were derived from the DNA, and the V and J assignments and clone size from that table. The table has around 290,000 clones, roughly 89% seen once. In germline, CDR1 is MNHEY, CDR2 SVGAGI. This CDR3 has 12 amino acids. The V gene lost 5 bases and the J gene lost 5 bases, with 9 bases spanning the gap. The sample consisted of peripheral blood. J is TRBJ1-1 and V is TRBV6-5; D gene uncertain. The receptor was derived from a middle-aged man with acute or convalescent COVID-19. In nucleotides, the CDR3 is TGTGCCAGCAGTCGACTAGGGACTGAAGCTTTCTTT. Protein: CASSRLGTEAFF.